These 22 T cell receptor beta chains share one sample of origin, sequenced in a study of blood T cell repertoires in COVID-19. This table comes from immunoSEQ multiplex PCR, and its TCRdb copy is limited to in-frame clones, with some not included. The profile shows some 250,000 clones, roughly 80% of them singletons. Sequencing used peripheral blood. The receptors shown here come from a woman older than 75 with acute or convalescent COVID-19.

The rearrangement uses TRBV5-1 and TRBJ2-5; 8 nucleotides agree with TRBD1. The junction had 8 bases not matched to a gene; V was cut back by 7 bases and J by 3 bases. Per the germline V gene, CDR1 is SGHRS and CDR2 is YFSETQ. This CDR3 contains 14 residues. CDR3 amino acids: CASGLRGLEETQYF. CDR3 in DNA: TGCGCCAGCGGGCTCAGGGGGCTTGAAGAGACCCAGTACTTC.

This clone appeared a single time. The chain couples TRBV7-7 to TRBJ2-5; a weak D match, TRBD2 (7 bases). Looked up from germline, CDR1 is SSHAT and CDR2 is FNYEAQ (reference sequence). The CDR3 covers 15 residues. Trimming pared 5 bases from V and 1 base from J, leaving 14 bases between. The CDR3 DNA sequence: TGTGCCAGCAGCACCCTTGGGGGGGCCCAAGAGACCCAGTACTTC. Its protein product is CASSTLGGAQETQYF.

The chain carries TRBV7-9 and TRBJ1-4; D may be TRBD1 (5 bases). This CDR3 is built from 17 residues. Trimming removed 5 bases from V and 10 bases from J, with 26 bases in between. Germline assignment: CDR1 SEHNR and CDR2 FQNEAQ (reference sequence). CDR3 protein: CASSLEINRQAPGKLFF. The CDR3 DNA follows: TGTGCCAGCAGCCTAGAAATTAACAGGCAGGCACCGGGAAAACTGTTTTTT.

The chain employs TRBV19 and TRBJ1-1, with D perhaps TRBD1 (5 bases). The V gene's germline CDR1 is LNHDA and CDR2 SQIVND (reference sequence). Trimming removed 5 bases at V and 4 bases at J, with 11 bases between. This CDR3 contains 13 residues. DNA for the CDR3: TGTGCCAGTAGTCAGGGCCTGGGCACTGAAGCTTTCTTT. Translation: CASSQGLGTEAFF.

The genes are TRBV18 and TRBJ1-2; D gene unclear. CDR1 and CDR2 from the germline V gene are KGHSH and LQKENI. The V end lost 3 bases, the J end lost 1 base, and 6 bases lay between the germline ends. This CDR3 is 13 amino acids long. CDR3 protein: CASSPPVNYGYTF. CDR3 sequence (DNA): TGTGCCAGCTCACCCCCTGTTAACTATGGCTACACCTTC.

The sample holds one count of this clone. V is TRBV3-1 (or the pseudogene TRBV3-2) and J is TRBJ1-5; no clear D gene. The CDR3 has 14 residues. CDR1 and CDR2 from the germline V gene are LGHDT and YNNKEL (reference sequence). V shed 4 bases and J shed 5 bases, with 12 bases lying between them. In nucleotides, the CDR3 is TGTGCCAGCAGCCTCAAAGCGAGCGATCAGCCCCAGCATTTT. As protein: CASSLKASDQPQHF.

The chain combines TRBV6-5 with TRBJ2-1; 8 bases match TRBD2. Germline V gene data show CDR1 as MNHEY and CDR2 as SVGAGI. V shed 0 bases, J shed 6 bases, and the junction held 1 base outside the gene matches. The CDR3 loop spans 14 amino acids. In DNA, the CDR3 is TGTGCCAGCAGTTACTCTGGGACTAGCAATGAGCAGTTCTTC. Protein: CASSYSGTSNEQFF.

This chain joins TRBV28 and TRBJ2-7; D uncertain. The V and J ends lost 6 bases and 3 bases respectively, with 12 bases between them. Germline assignment: CDR1 MDHEN and CDR2 SYDVKM. CDR3 size: 13 residues. The CDR3 bases are TGTGCCAGCAGCTTACCCCTCTACTACGAGCAGTACTTC. Amino acid sequence: CASSLPLYYEQYF. Combining the CDR3 with reference TRBV28 and TRBJ2-7 gives the whole variable domain DVKVTQSSRYLVKRTGEKVFLECVQDMDHENMFWYRQDPGLGLRLIYFSYDVKMKEKGDIPEGYSVSREKKERFSLILESASTNQTSMYLCASSLPLYYEQYFGPGTRLTVT.

This clone is a singleton in its sample. A read error may be the cause here, since a much bigger clone is one base away. The chain is built from TRBV4-1 and TRBJ1-1; D is perhaps TRBD1 (5 bases). Between the trimmed V and J ends, which lost 2 bases and 1 base, there was a span of 8 bases. Germline V CDR1 and CDR2: MGHRA, YSYEKL. The CDR3 extends over 14 amino acids. CDR3 in DNA: TGCGCCAGCAGCCAACCTCAGGGGAACACTGAAGCTTTCTTT. It encodes CASSQPQGNTEAFF.

CDR3 coding DNA: TGTGCCAGCAGTCGTAGACAGCAGTCCTACGAGCAGTACTTC. Its translation: CASSRRQQSYEQYF. The rearrangement links TRBV6-6 to TRBJ2-7; maybe TRBD1 (5 bases). The ends were cut back, 5 bases at V and 1 base at J, with 12 bases in the middle. Germline V gives CDR1 MNHNY, CDR2 SVGAGI (reference sequence). The CDR3 runs to 14 residues.

This clone was detected a few times. The chain recombines TRBV15 with TRBJ1-2; TRBD1 agrees at 8 bases. Germline loops: CDR1 LNHNV, CDR2 YYDKDF (reference sequence). The J segment lost 7 bases and the V segment lost 5 bases, leaving 15 bases of the junction unmatched. The CDR3 contains 16 residues. CDR3 bases: TGTGCCACCAGCGGCCGGGACAGGCGTTCTTCCGGTGGCTACACCTTC. Its translation: CATSGRDRRSSGGYTF.

CDR3 protein: CASSRDSNYGYTF. CDR3 DNA sequence: TGTGCCAGCAGCAGGGACTCTAACTATGGCTACACCTTC. The chain carries TRBV7-3 and TRBJ1-2, with D possibly TRBD1 on 5 matching bases. This CDR3 region has 13 residues. Germline V gene lookup returns CDR1 SGHTA and CDR2 FQGTGA. Trimming removed 5 bases at V and 0 bases at J, with 7 bases between.

Note on this clone: Relative to the germline gene, one junction end is altered; a read error may explain this. This rearrangement joins TRBV3-1 (or the pseudogene TRBV3-2) to TRBJ2-7, with D unclear. The germline V gene encodes CDR1 LGHDT and CDR2 YNNKEL (reference sequence). The CDR3 contains 11 residues. CDR3 in amino acids: CASSQVYQQYF. CDR3 DNA: TGTGCCAGCAGCCAAGTCTACCAGCAGTACTTC.

This sequence joins TRBV29-1 and TRBJ2-1; 14 bases line up with TRBD2. Germline CDR1 reads SQVTM; CDR2 reads ANQGSEA. The trim removed 4 bases at V and 9 bases at J, leaving 5 bases unmatched. CDR3 length: 14 residues. The CDR3 nucleotides read TGCAGCGTTGCGGGGGGACTAGCGGGAGCTGAGCAGTTCTTC. This codes for CSVAGGLAGAEQFF.

A single count supports this clone. This chain uses TRBV5-8 with TRBJ2-7; D may be TRBD1 (7 bases). Trimming cost V 0 bases and J 4 bases, with 17 bases left between them. The CDR3 is made up of 16 amino acids. Germline assignment: CDR1 SGHTS and CDR2 YDEGEE. The CDR3 nucleotides are TGTGCCAGCAGCTTGGGATTGACAGGGACTGCGTACGAGCAGTACTTC. Translated: CASSLGLTGTAYEQYF.

This chain's CDR3 is CASSWGGGATNEKLFF. Here the CDR3 DNA reads TGTGCCAGCAGCTGGGGCGGGGGAGCAACTAATGAAAAACTGTTTTTT. The rearrangement uses TRBV5-4 and TRBJ1-4; D possibly corresponds to TRBD1 (5 bases). This CDR3 contains 16 residues. Trimming took 3 bases from V and 0 from J, leaving 12 bases between them. In germline, CDR1 is SGHNT, CDR2 YYREEE (reference sequence).

As DNA, the CDR3 is TGTGCCAGCAGGGCGGGGACTAGCGGGAGTGAGACCCAGTACTTC. Translation gives CASRAGTSGSETQYF. This chain links TRBV2 with TRBJ2-5; 14 bases line up with TRBD2. The V and J ends lost 6 bases and 5 bases, in that order; junction bases with no gene match: 5. Germline V lookup: CDR1 SNHLY, CDR2 FYNNEI. The CDR3 extends over 15 amino acids.

The J gene is TRBJ2-4, the V gene TRBV3-1 (or the pseudogene TRBV3-2); 9 positions match TRBD2. The CDR3 contains 16 residues. Germline CDR1 LGHDT, CDR2 YNNKEL (reference sequence). J gave up 9 bases and V 5 bases, and 14 bases lay outside the gene matches. CDR3 loop: CASSSYSGGSGVIQYF. DNA for the CDR3: TGTGCCAGCAGCTCCTACAGCGGGGGGTCGGGTGTCATTCAGTACTTC.

V gene TRBV11-2 combines with J gene TRBJ1-2; no clear D. Germline CDR1 reads SGHAT; CDR2 reads FQNNGV. Trimming removed 6 bases at V and 4 bases at J, with 12 bases between. CDR3 size: 13 residues. The CDR3 spells CASSRGGPYGYTF. The CDR3 coding sequence is TGTGCCAGCAGTCGGGGAGGGCCCTATGGCTACACCTTC.

The chain has TRBV5-6 and TRBJ2-5, with 12 bases lining up with TRBD2. Trimming at V came to 4 bases and at J to 2 bases, leaving 3 bases not matched to a gene. This CDR3 region has 15 residues. Per the germline V gene, CDR1 is SGHDT and CDR2 is YYEEEE. The CDR3 loop reads CASSPGLAGQETQYF. DNA of the CDR3: TGTGCCAGCAGCCCGGGACTAGCGGGTCAAGAGACCCAGTACTTC. Together with reference TRBV5-6 and TRBJ2-5, the CDR3 gives the full variable domain: DAGVTQSPTHLIKTRGQQVTLRCSPKSGHDTVSWYQQALGQGPQFIFQYYEEEERQRGNFPDRFSGHQFPNYSSELNVNALLLGDSALYLCASSPGLAGQETQYFGPGTRLLVL.

The chain uses TRBV24-1 and TRBJ2-1; 10 positions agree with TRBD1. The CDR3 is 14 residues long. Germline CDR1 reads KGHDR; CDR2 reads SFDVKD. The J segment lost 7 bases and the V segment lost 9 bases, leaving 8 bases of the junction unmatched. The CDR3 bases are TGTGCCACCCTCCGGGACAGGGGAGGGAATGAGCAGTTCTTC. It translates to CATLRDRGGNEQFF.

The chain uses TRBV28 and TRBJ1-1; 10 nucleotides line up with TRBD1. The V and J ends lost 3 bases and 4 bases, in that order; junction bases with no gene match: 14. Germline-derived CDR1 and CDR2 are MDHEN and SYDVKM. CDR3 length equals 18 residues. This CDR3 reads CASSFGTGVNLGSTEAFF. CDR3 DNA: TGTGCCAGCAGTTTCGGGACAGGGGTAAACCTGGGTAGCACTGAAGCTTTCTTT. The complete variable domain, with remaining parts taken from reference TRBV28 and TRBJ1-1, reads DVKVTQSSRYLVKRTGEKVFLECVQDMDHENMFWYRQDPGLGLRLIYFSYDVKMKEKGDIPEGYSVSREKKERFSLILESASTNQTSMYLCASSFGTGVNLGSTEAFFGQGTRLTVV.